This TCR beta chain was captured by sequencing in a study of T cell changes during pregnancy in multiple sclerosis. Clones were read by immunoSEQ multiplex PCR, and TCRdb kept only the in-frame ones, dropping some. The sample shows approximately 90,000 clones, 85% to 95% of them seen only once. The V gene lost 6 bases and the J gene lost 5 bases, with 14 bases spanning the gap. CDR1 is MNHNS and CDR2 is SASEGT in the germline V gene. CDR3 length: 14 residues. The table lists this clone with a count of one. This material consisted of peripheral blood, taken before pregnancy. The sequence was collected from a female donor with multiple sclerosis, enrolled in a pregnancy study. This sequence joins TRBV6-1 and TRBJ2-1, with D possibly TRBD2 on 6 matching bases. CDR3 in amino acids: CASSARDLNNEQFF. The CDR3 DNA follows: TGTGCCAGCAGCGCCCGGGACTTAAACAATGAGCAGTTCTTC.